A selection of T cell receptor beta chains follows, all from one sample in a study of spatial heterogeneity in lung cancer. TCRdb recomputed calls from the 5' RACE reads with MiXCR, one row per CDR3 protein. The table records 100,000 to 110,000 distinct CDR3 sequences, 3.5% to 5% of them present only once. Here the sequenced sample was lung tumor tissue, taken at surgery. The receptors come from a male donor with early-stage non-small cell lung cancer. Each CDR3 is given with its conserved first and last residue. D genes are given only for firm matches. Clone size is given for some rows only: seen once, a few or many times, or a class if the clone is expanded.

clone size | J gene | V gene | D gene | CDR3 protein | CDR3 DNA
many | TRBJ2-5 | TRBV5-1 | TRBD2 | CASSLRAGGPQETQYF | TGCGCCAGCAGCTTGCGTGCGGGAGGTCCCCAAGAGACCCAGTACTTC
many | TRBJ2-1 | TRBV11-1 | - | CASSQTIGYNEQFF | TGTGCCAGCAGCCAGACGATAGGTTACAATGAGCAGTTCTTC
many | TRBJ2-2 | TRBV6-1 | TRBD1 | CASSEFGQGAGELFF | TGTGCCAGCAGTGAATTTGGACAGGGGGCCGGGGAGCTGTTTTTT
many | TRBJ2-4 | TRBV28 | - | CASSSPAGDEDIQYF | TGTGCCAGCAGCTCCCCCGCTGGGGACGAGGACATTCAGTACTTC
many | TRBJ2-7 | TRBV5-1 | - | CASSLTLSYEQYF | TGCGCCAGCAGCTTGACCCTCTCCTACGAGCAGTACTTC
few | TRBJ2-1 | TRBV6-2/TRBV6-3 | - | CASSSDHIFNEQFF | TGTGCCAGCAGTTCGGACCACATATTCAATGAGCAGTTCTTC
many | TRBJ1-2 | TRBV20-1 | - | CSARGAGPIYGYTF | TGCAGTGCTAGAGGGGCAGGGCCGATCTATGGCTACACCTTC
- | TRBJ1-6 | TRBV20-1 | - | CSAIGGSALHF | TGCAGTGCTATTGGGGGATCGGCCCTCCACTTT
many | TRBJ2-1 | TRBV11-2 | - | CASSLWGQAQYNEQFF | TGTGCCAGCAGCTTATGGGGTCAGGCCCAATACAATGAGCAGTTCTTC
many | TRBJ1-2 | TRBV10-3 | - | CAISEAHRIWSYGYTF | TGTGCCATCAGTGAGGCCCACAGGATCTGGAGTTATGGCTACACCTTC
- | TRBJ2-5 | TRBV4-1 | - | CASSQEPRGSQETQYF | TGCGCCAGCAGCCAAGAGCCGCGGGGCAGCCAAGAGACCCAGTACTTC
many | TRBJ1-4 | TRBV29-1 | TRBD1 | CSVFGTANEKLFF | TGCAGCGTCTTTGGGACAGCGAATGAAAAACTGTTTTTT
many | TRBJ2-3 | TRBV12-3/TRBV12-4 | - | CASSFPSWVDTQYF | TGTGCCAGCAGTTTTCCCAGCTGGGTAGATACGCAGTATTTT
many | TRBJ2-3 | TRBV27 | - | CASSFGPDTQYF | TGTGCCAGCAGTTTTGGCCCAGATACGCAGTATTTT
many | TRBJ2-3 | TRBV27 | - | CASSLGGGLTDTQYF | TGTGCCAGCAGTTTAGGAGGGGGCCTCACAGATACGCAGTATTTT
few | TRBJ1-1 | TRBV5-6 | TRBD1 | CASRGAGGNTEAFF | TGTGCCAGCAGGGGCGCAGGGGGCAACACTGAAGCTTTCTTT
- | TRBJ1-2 | TRBV7-3 | - | CASSSYDRNYGYTF | TGTGCCAGCAGCTCCTACGACAGGAACTATGGCTACACCTTC
medium-sized | TRBJ2-2 | TRBV6-5 | - | CASSYLEETHTGELFF | TGTGCCAGCAGTTACTTGGAGGAGACCCACACCGGGGAGCTGTTTTTT
many | TRBJ2-3 | TRBV25-1 | TRBD2 | CASSDPPFKLREPADTQYF | TGTGCCAGCAGTGATCCCCCTTTTAAGTTGCGGGAGCCGGCAGATACGCAGTATTTT
many | TRBJ2-5 | TRBV12-3/TRBV12-4 | TRBD2 | CASRIAGAQETQYF | TGTGCCAGCAGAATAGCGGGAGCCCAAGAGACCCAGTACTTC
many | TRBJ2-1 | TRBV20-1 | - | CSGSAQNNEQFF | TGCAGTGGGTCTGCCCAGAACAATGAGCAGTTCTTC
many | TRBJ1-1 | TRBV20-1 | - | CSARAAANTEAFF | TGCAGTGCTAGAGCGGCAGCGAACACTGAAGCTTTCTTT